This TCR beta chain was documented in a study of shared clonotypes between healthy human individuals. Findings and limits, study-wide: An expected dependence of interdonor clonotype sharing on sequencing depth was noted. Naive subsets, compared against memory subsets, generally had larger estimated richness values. Rarefaction curves obtained for sorted subsets showed sequencing incomplete despite large depth.

Naive CD8 populations comprised CD45RO-negative cells positively selected for CCR7, excluding terminally differentiated effector memory CD45RA+ cells. Method: immunoSEQ multiplex PCR; TCRdb's copy keeps in-frame clones and lacks some. The profile shows about 590,000 clones, 95% of them singletons. The CDR3 is 14 amino acids. The ends were cut back, 4 bases at V and 0 bases at J, with 7 bases in the middle. Per the germline V gene, CDR1 is MNHEY and CDR2 is SVGAGI. This clone was detected once. Its antigen is unknown. This TCR came from a woman in her thirties in good health. Sequencing used naive CD8+ T cells sorted from blood. The V call is TRBV6-5, the J call TRBJ2-1; D is perhaps TRBD2 (5 bases). Written as DNA, the CDR3 is TGTGCCAGCAGTTCCGGAGGCTCCTACAATGAGCAGTTCTTC. Translating it yields CASSSGGSYNEQFF.